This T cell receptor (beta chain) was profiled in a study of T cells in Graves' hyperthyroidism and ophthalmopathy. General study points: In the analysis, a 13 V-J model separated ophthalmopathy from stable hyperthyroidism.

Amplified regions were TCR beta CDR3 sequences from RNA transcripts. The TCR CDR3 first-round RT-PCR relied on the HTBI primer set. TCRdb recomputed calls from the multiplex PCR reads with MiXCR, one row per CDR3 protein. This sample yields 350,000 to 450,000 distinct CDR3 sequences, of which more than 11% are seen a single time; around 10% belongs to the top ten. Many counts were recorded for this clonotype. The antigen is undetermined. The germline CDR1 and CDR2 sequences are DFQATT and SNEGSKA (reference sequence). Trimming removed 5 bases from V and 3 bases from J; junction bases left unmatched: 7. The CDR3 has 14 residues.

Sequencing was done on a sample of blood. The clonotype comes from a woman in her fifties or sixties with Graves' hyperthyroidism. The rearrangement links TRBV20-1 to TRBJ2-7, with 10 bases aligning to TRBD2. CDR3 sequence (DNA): TGCAGTGCTCGATCCTGGACTAGCGGCTACGAGCAGTACTTC. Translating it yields CSARSWTSGYEQYF.